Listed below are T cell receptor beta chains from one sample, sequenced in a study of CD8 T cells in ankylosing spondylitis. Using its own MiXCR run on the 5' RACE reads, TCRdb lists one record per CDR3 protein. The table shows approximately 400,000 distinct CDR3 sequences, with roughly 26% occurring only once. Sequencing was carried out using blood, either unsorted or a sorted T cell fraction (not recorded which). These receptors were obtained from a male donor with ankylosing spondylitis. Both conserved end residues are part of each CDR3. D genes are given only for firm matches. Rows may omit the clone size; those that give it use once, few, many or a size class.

CDR3nt: TGTGCCAGCAGCCAGAGGTCCCCCAGGAGCACTGAAGCTTTCTTT
CDR3aa: CASSQRSPRSTEAFF
abundance: NA
v_gene: TRBV7-9
j_gene: TRBJ1-1
d_gene: NA

CDR3nt: TGCGCCAGCAGCTTGGATGGGGCGGAGACCCAGTACTTC
CDR3aa: CASSLDGAETQYF
abundance: few
v_gene: TRBV5-1
j_gene: TRBJ2-5
d_gene: NA

CDR3nt: TGCAGTGCTAGCGGGACCCACAATGAGCAGTTCTTC
CDR3aa: CSASGTHNEQFF
abundance: many
v_gene: TRBV20-1
j_gene: TRBJ2-1
d_gene: NA

CDR3nt: TGTGCCTGGACCGGGACAGGATTTGGAAACACCATATATTTT
CDR3aa: CAWTGTGFGNTIYF
abundance: NA
v_gene: TRBV30
j_gene: TRBJ1-3
d_gene: TRBD1

CDR3nt: TGCAGCGCCGAAGGGGGGACGGAGACCTTCTATGGCTACACCTTC
CDR3aa: CSAEGGTETFYGYTF
abundance: NA
v_gene: TRBV29-1
j_gene: TRBJ1-2
d_gene: NA

CDR3nt: TGTGCCAGCATCTACTATGACTCTGAAGCTTTCTTT
CDR3aa: CASIYYDSEAFF
abundance: few
v_gene: TRBV12-3/TRBV12-4
j_gene: TRBJ1-1
d_gene: NA

CDR3nt: TGCGCCAGCAGCCTGGGACAGGGACACACCGGGGAGCTGTTTTTT
CDR3aa: CASSLGQGHTGELFF
abundance: NA
v_gene: TRBV5-1
j_gene: TRBJ2-2
d_gene: TRBD1

CDR3nt: TGTGCCAGCAGCTTAGGACAGGTTATATCACAGTACTTC
CDR3aa: CASSLGQVISQYF
abundance: few
v_gene: TRBV7-2
j_gene: TRBJ2-5
d_gene: NA

CDR3nt: TGCAGTGCTAGGGCCGGGGAGAGCAATCAGCCCCAGCATTTT
CDR3aa: CSARAGESNQPQHF
abundance: NA
v_gene: TRBV20-1
j_gene: TRBJ1-5
d_gene: NA

CDR3nt: TGCAGTGCTACCTACGGGACAGGGGACCTCCACTACTCTGGAAACACCATATATTTT
CDR3aa: CSATYGTGDLHYSGNTIYF
abundance: NA
v_gene: TRBV20-1
j_gene: TRBJ1-3
d_gene: TRBD1

CDR3nt: TGCAGTGCTAGAGATCCTCCGGGGGGACAATCTGGAAACACCATATATTTT
CDR3aa: CSARDPPGGQSGNTIYF
abundance: NA
v_gene: TRBV20-1
j_gene: TRBJ1-3
d_gene: NA

CDR3nt: TGCGCCAGCAGCGCACAGGGTAGCATCTCCTACGAGCAGTACTTC
CDR3aa: CASSAQGSISYEQYF
abundance: NA
v_gene: TRBV5-1
j_gene: TRBJ2-7
d_gene: NA

CDR3nt: TGCGCCAGCAGCCCGGAGGGGGCGAACACTGAAGCTTTCTTT
CDR3aa: CASSPEGANTEAFF
abundance: NA
v_gene: TRBV5-1
j_gene: TRBJ1-1
d_gene: TRBD1

CDR3nt: TGTGCCAGCACCACAGCGGCCGTGAACACCGGGGAGCTGTTTTTT
CDR3aa: CASTTAAVNTGELFF
abundance: once
v_gene: TRBV12-3/TRBV12-4
j_gene: TRBJ2-2
d_gene: NA

CDR3nt: TGTGCCAGCAGCTTTTCCGGACAGGCCAACTATGGCTACACCTTC
CDR3aa: CASSFSGQANYGYTF
abundance: few
v_gene: TRBV7-8
j_gene: TRBJ1-2
d_gene: TRBD1

CDR3nt: TGTGCCAGCAGTTTTGGGACAGAGAACTACGAGCAGTACTTC
CDR3aa: CASSFGTENYEQYF
abundance: once
v_gene: TRBV28
j_gene: TRBJ2-7
d_gene: TRBD1

CDR3nt: TGCGCCAGCGGGGGGACAGGGGCGGCAGATACGCAGTATTTT
CDR3aa: CASGGTGAADTQYF
abundance: few
v_gene: TRBV5-1
j_gene: TRBJ2-3
d_gene: TRBD1

CDR3nt: TGTGCCAGCAGCTTAGTACTAGCGAACAATGAGCAGTTCTTC
CDR3aa: CASSLVLANNEQFF
abundance: NA
v_gene: TRBV7-9
j_gene: TRBJ2-1
d_gene: TRBD2

CDR3nt: TGTGCCAGCAGCTTGGACCTAGCTAACTATGGCTACACCTTC
CDR3aa: CASSLDLANYGYTF
abundance: few
v_gene: TRBV5-5
j_gene: TRBJ1-2
d_gene: NA

CDR3nt: TGTGCCAGCAGTTACGAGCCCCGGACAGGCACTGAAGCTTTCTTT
CDR3aa: CASSYEPRTGTEAFF
abundance: few
v_gene: TRBV6-5
j_gene: TRBJ1-1
d_gene: TRBD1

CDR3nt: TGCGCCAGCAGTGGACAGGGGCAAGAGACCCAGTACTTC
CDR3aa: CASSGQGQETQYF
abundance: NA
v_gene: TRBV5-1
j_gene: TRBJ2-5
d_gene: TRBD1

CDR3nt: TGTGCCAGCAGTGATGCCGGCAGCGAGCAGTTCTTC
CDR3aa: CASSDAGSEQFF
abundance: few
v_gene: TRBV2
j_gene: TRBJ2-1
d_gene: NA

CDR3nt: TGTGCCAGCTCACCAGCCCGAGACACTGAAGCTTTCTTT
CDR3aa: CASSPARDTEAFF
abundance: NA
v_gene: TRBV18
j_gene: TRBJ1-1
d_gene: NA